The 26 T cell receptor beta chains below all came from one sample that was sequenced in a study of blood T cell repertoires in COVID-19 (TCRdb year 2020). The library was generated by the immunoSEQ multiplex PCR assay. TCRdb obtained this table from immuneACCESS and retained in-frame rearrangements with V and J assigned. These tables miss some clones; where compared with another copy, unresolved V genes account for less than half of the shortfall, and the remainder is unexplained. For this sample there are approximately 170,000 clones; just over 90% appear just once. The ten largest clones represent approximately 5% of the sample. Sequenced input: peripheral blood. The source is a young man with COVID-19, enrolled during active disease.

CDR3 residues: CASSSVQGAWGTGELFF. The CDR3 region has the DNA TGTGCCAGCAGTTCCGTTCAGGGGGCCTGGGGCACCGGGGAGCTGTTTTTT. The chain carries TRBV27 and TRBJ2-2; 8 nucleotides line up with TRBD1. J was trimmed by 4 bases and V by 4 bases; bases with no gene match: 11. From germline, CDR1 is MNHEY and CDR2 SMNVEV (reference sequence). The CDR3 is 17 amino acids.

This chain uses TRBV10-3 with TRBJ2-7; TRBD2 agrees at 8 bases. This CDR3 contains 15 residues. V shed 1 base and J 3 bases; nucleotides not matched to a gene: 5. CDR1 is ENHRY and CDR2 is SYGVKD in the germline V gene. CDR3 protein: CAISEYVSGIYEQYF. CDR3 DNA sequence: TGTGCCATCAGTGAGTATGTTAGCGGGATCTACGAGCAGTACTTC.

The chain couples TRBV5-1 to TRBJ1-1, with TRBD1 identical over 7 bases. V lost 4 bases to trimming and J lost 1 base; unmatched junction nucleotides: 7. Germline V gene sequence: CDR1 SGHRS, CDR2 YFSETQ. CDR3 size: 15 residues. The CDR3 here is CASSPQQGRNTEAFF. In DNA form, the CDR3 reads TGCGCCAGCAGCCCGCAACAGGGGAGGAACACTGAAGCTTTCTTT.

This chain uses TRBV6-5 with TRBJ2-7, with unresolved D. Germline lookup yields CDR1 MNHEY and CDR2 SVGAGI. This CDR3 region has 14 residues. The V end was cut by 0 bases, the J end by 2 bases, with 8 bases between. This CDR3 is CASSYSSAAYEQYF. The CDR3 coding sequence is TGTGCCAGCAGTTACTCCTCCGCGGCCTACGAGCAGTACTTC.

The chain couples TRBV28 to TRBJ1-2, with 7 bases fitting TRBD1. J lost 3 bases, V lost 3 bases, and 10 bases had no gene match. Germline-derived CDR1 and CDR2 are MDHEN and SYDVKM. The CDR3 extends over 16 amino acids. In DNA, the CDR3 is TGTGCCAGCAGTTTCCCGGCAGGGGGAAGAGACTATGGCTACACCTTC. It translates to CASSFPAGGRDYGYTF.

A remark on this clone: Sequence at one end of the junction differs from germline and may be a read error. The chain employs TRBV30 and TRBJ1-4; D is possibly TRBD1 (5 bases). Germline loops: CDR1 GTSNPN, CDR2 SVGIG (reference sequence). The CDR3 loop spans 13 amino acids. CDR3 in amino acids: CAWSPDTEEKLLF. The CDR3 DNA sequence: TGTGCCTGGAGTCCGGACACCGAAGAAAAACTGCTTTTT.

V gene TRBV4-3 combines with J gene TRBJ1-2; D ambiguous. From germline, CDR1 is LGHNA and CDR2 YSLEER. The CDR3 covers 14 residues. Trimming shortened V by 1 base and J by 4 bases, and 10 bases separated the two germline ends. As DNA, the CDR3 is TGCGCCAGCAGCCAAGGAGTCGGAGCCTATGGCTACACCTTC. This codes for CASSQGVGAYGYTF.

The chain couples TRBV15 to TRBJ2-7, with a tentative D call TRBD2 (7 bases). This CDR3 has 16 amino acids. The ends were cut back, 0 bases at V and 2 bases at J, with 14 bases in the middle. Germline CDR1 LNHNV, CDR2 YYDKDF (reference sequence). The DNA of the CDR3 is TGTGCCACCAGCAGAGAGCGGGGGCAGTCTGCCTACGAGCAGTACTTC. Translated: CATSRERGQSAYEQYF.

The chain combines TRBV30 with TRBJ1-4; 10 nucleotides line up with TRBD1. The germline CDR1 and CDR2 sequences are GTSNPN and SVGIG (reference sequence). The CDR3 is made up of 14 amino acids. After removal of 6 bases from V and 5 bases from J, the junction contained 6 bases not matched to a gene. For the CDR3, the DNA is TGTGCCTGTCCGAGGACAGGGGGAAATGAAAAACTGTTTTTT. Translated, it gives CACPRTGGNEKLFF.

The rearrangement links TRBV12-3 or TRBV12-4 to TRBJ1-5, with D possibly TRBD1 on 5 matching bases. V lost 4 bases, J lost 4 bases, and 8 bases lay in between. The CDR3 is 13 residues long. CDR3 nucleotide sequence: TGTGCCAGCAGTTCTAGGGGAAATCAGCCCCAGCATTTT. The encoded protein is CASSSRGNQPQHF.

This chain uses TRBV7-2 with TRBJ1-1, with 8 bases aligning to TRBD1. Germline trimming cut 5 bases from V and 4 bases from J; bases unmatched to any gene: 9. The germline V gene encodes CDR1 SGHTA and CDR2 FQGNSA. The CDR3 is 15 residues long. The CDR3 bases are TGTGCCAGCAGCCCGCGGACAGGGTATGCCACTGAAGCTTTCTTT. This sequence encodes CASSPRTGYATEAFF.

The genes are TRBV3-1 (or the pseudogene TRBV3-2) and TRBJ2-2; D unclear. Germline CDR1 is LGHDT and CDR2 is YNNKEL (reference sequence). The CDR3 spans 18 residues. V was pared by 3 bases and J by 7 bases, with 24 bases between. The DNA for the CDR3 is TGTGCCAGCAGCCACCCGACGATAGAGTTACTTCGGGTCGGGGAGCTGTTTTTT. Its translation is CASSHPTIELLRVGELFF.

This clone was seen once. The V and J genes are TRBV5-4 and TRBJ1-3; D perhaps matches TRBD1 (6 bases). V was cut by 3 bases and J by 4 bases, with 11 bases left in between. Per the germline V gene, CDR1 is SGHNT and CDR2 is YYREEE (reference sequence). This CDR3 region has 14 residues. The CDR3 sequence is CASSYSTGGNTIYF. For the CDR3, the DNA is TGTGCCAGCAGCTATTCGACAGGAGGAAACACCATATATTTT.

The chain combines TRBV5-1 with TRBJ2-3, with 9 bases fitting TRBD1. Trimming at V came to 4 bases and at J to 4 bases, leaving 7 bases not matched to a gene. This CDR3 is built from 15 residues. Germline CDR1 is SGHRS and CDR2 is YFSETQ. CDR3 region: CASSTRTGEADTQYF. The CDR3 DNA reads TGCGCCAGCAGCACCCGGACAGGGGAGGCAGATACGCAGTATTTT.

The chain uses TRBV7-9 and TRBJ1-2, with a weak D call TRBD1 (6 bases). Germline V CDR1 and CDR2: SEHNR, FQNEAQ (reference sequence). Trimming shortened V by 5 bases and J by 4 bases, and 20 bases separated the two germline ends. The CDR3 runs to 16 residues. The CDR3 DNA sequence: TGTGCCAGCAGCCGGGACCGACCCCAGGGGATCTATGGCTACACCTTC. It translates to CASSRDRPQGIYGYTF.

This clone appeared a single time. CDR3 amino acids: CASSPGPMNTEAFF. The CDR3 nucleotides read TGTGCCAGCAGCCCAGGGCCCATGAACACTGAAGCTTTCTTT. This sequence joins TRBV7-9 and TRBJ1-1, with a tentative D call TRBD1 (5 bases). Trimming removed 5 bases from V and 0 bases from J, with 10 bases in between. Germline lookup yields CDR1 SEHNR and CDR2 FQNEAQ (reference sequence). This CDR3 is 14 amino acids long.

This clone was counted a few times. The chain combines TRBV2 with TRBJ1-2; TRBD1 agrees at 9 bases. The V gene's germline CDR1 is SNHLY and CDR2 FYNNEI. V lost 6 bases and J lost 0; bases outside the gene matches: 2. The CDR3 length is 14 residues. The CDR3 sequence is CASRGTGSNYGYTF. In nucleotides, the CDR3 is TGTGCCAGCAGAGGGACAGGGTCTAACTATGGCTACACCTTC.

The chain links TRBV24-1 to TRBJ2-1; TRBD2 aligns across 7 bases. This CDR3 region has 17 residues. V was clipped by 3 bases and J by 0 bases; unmatched bases: 7. CDR1 is KGHDR and CDR2 is SFDVKD in the germline V gene. The CDR3 nucleotides are TGTGCCACCAGTGATGCTCTAGCGGCAAGCTCCTACAATGAGCAGTTCTTC. This translates into CATSDALAASSYNEQFF.

The chain links TRBV5-6 to TRBJ1-2; D is undetermined. The CDR3 covers 14 residues. The germline V and J ends were trimmed by 4 bases and 8 bases, with 18 bases remaining between them. CDR1 is SGHDT and CDR2 is YYEEEE in the germline V gene. CDR3: CASSRVGVIKGYTF. The CDR3 nucleotides are TGTGCCAGCAGCCGGGTCGGAGTGATCAAAGGCTACACCTTC.

In regard to this clone: The same CDR3 is also encoded by other DNA sequences in this sample. The chain has TRBV10-3 and TRBJ2-7; tentatively, D is TRBD2 (5 bases). Trimming shortened V by 4 bases and J by 5 bases, and 9 bases separated the two germline ends. The germline CDR1 and CDR2 sequences are ENHRY and SYGVKD. This CDR3 region has 12 residues. The CDR3 sequence is CAISGRGHEQYF. As DNA, the CDR3 is TGTGCCATCAGTGGCAGAGGGCACGAGCAGTACTTC.

The chain combines TRBV5-1 with TRBJ2-1; TRBD2 matches at 9 bases. CDR1 and CDR2 (germline): SGHRS, YFSETQ. With V trimmed by 5 bases and J by 8 bases, 14 bases remained unmatched. There are 16 residues in the CDR3. CDR3 coding DNA: TGCGCCAGCAGGATTCTGCCGGGACTAGCTTTCGATGAGCAGTTCTTC. It encodes CASRILPGLAFDEQFF.

This chain links TRBV30 with TRBJ2-5; TRBD1 is a possible D gene (6 bases). V shed 1 base and J shed 3 bases, with 12 bases lying between them. This CDR3 is built from 14 residues. Germline assignment: CDR1 GTSNPN and CDR2 SVGIG (reference sequence). CDR3 bases: TGTGCCTGGAGTGAAACAGGGCAGGAAGAGACCCAGTACTTC. This sequence encodes CAWSETGQEETQYF. Complete variable domain (other parts from reference TRBV30 and TRBJ2-5): SQTIHQWPATLVQPVGSPLSLECTVEGTSNPNLYWYRQAAGRGLQLLFYSVGIGQISSEVPQNLSASRPQDRQFILSSKKLLLSDSGFYLCAWSETGQEETQYFGPGTRLLVL.

The rearrangement uses TRBV9 and TRBJ1-2; 8 bases are a match to TRBD1. The CDR3 spans 14 residues. Germline CDR1 is SGDLS and CDR2 is YYNGEE. The junction had 3 bases not matched to a gene; V was cut back by 3 bases and J by 2 bases. CDR3 loop: CASSAGGLNYGYTF. The CDR3 region has the DNA TGTGCCAGCAGCGCAGGGGGCCTAAACTATGGCTACACCTTC.

Worth noting for this clone: The junction differs from germline at one of its ends, possibly a read error. V usage is TRBV15 and J usage is TRBJ1-2; possible D gene TRBD1, 6 bases. This CDR3 region has 17 residues. Per the germline V gene, CDR1 is LNHNV and CDR2 is YYDKDF (reference sequence). The CDR3 is CATSRGGDPTELYGYTF. Written as DNA, the CDR3 is TGTGCCACCAGTAGAGGGGGGGATCCGACAGAGCTCTATGGCTACACCTTC.

The V and J genes are TRBV7-2 and TRBJ1-2; no clear D gene. Germline CDR1 and CDR2: SGHTA and FQGNSA. This CDR3 is built from 12 residues. V lost 1 base and J lost 8, with 8 bases in between. The chain's CDR3 is CASSLVQEGYTF. The CDR3 DNA follows: TGTGCCAGCAGCTTAGTGCAAGAGGGCTACACCTTC.

The genes are TRBV7-2 and TRBJ1-5; perhaps TRBD1 as D (6 bases). The CDR3 spans 16 residues. Trimming stripped 3 bases from V and 5 bases from J, with 17 bases between. The germline CDR1 and CDR2 sequences are SGHTA and FQGNSA. CDR3 nucleotides: TGTGCCAGCAGCTTGGGTGGCAGGGGATTGCATCAGCCCCAGCATTTT. It encodes CASSLGGRGLHQPQHF.